This TCR beta chain was sequenced during a study of T cells in localized non-small cell lung cancer. In its sample, this clone was seen a few times. Its antigen remains unidentified. General observations from the study: The appearance of a median approximately 61 of the top 100 tumor clones was seen in adjacent lung.

TCRdb's table, derived via immunoSEQ multiplex PCR, lists solely in-frame clones and lacks some. The sample has about 33,000 clones, about 85% seen once. V was pared by 3 bases and J by 9 bases, with 14 bases of the junction left unmatched. Germline V lookup: CDR1 MGHRA, CDR2 YSYEKL. This CDR3 contains 16 residues. The input for sequencing was peripheral blood mononuclear cells, taken before any cancer treatment. This sequence joins TRBV4-1 and TRBJ2-7, with 10 bases aligning to TRBD1. This clonotype originated in a man between 35 and 75 years old with stage III lung adenocarcinoma. In nucleotides, the CDR3 is TGCGCCAGCAGCCACGAACCGGGACAGGGGCCCCCCGCGCAGTACTTC. The encoded protein is CASSHEPGQGPPAQYF.